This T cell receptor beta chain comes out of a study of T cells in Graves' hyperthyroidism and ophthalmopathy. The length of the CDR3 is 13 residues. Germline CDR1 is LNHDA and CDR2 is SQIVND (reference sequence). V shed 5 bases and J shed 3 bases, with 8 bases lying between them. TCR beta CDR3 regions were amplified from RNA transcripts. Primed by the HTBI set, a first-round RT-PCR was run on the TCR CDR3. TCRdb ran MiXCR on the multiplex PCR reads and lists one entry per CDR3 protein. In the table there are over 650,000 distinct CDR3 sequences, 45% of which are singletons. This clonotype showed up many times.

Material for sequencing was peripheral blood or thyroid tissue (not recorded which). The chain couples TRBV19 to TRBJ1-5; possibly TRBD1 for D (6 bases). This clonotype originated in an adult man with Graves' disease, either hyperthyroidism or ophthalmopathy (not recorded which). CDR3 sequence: CASSGQLNQPQHF. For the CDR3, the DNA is TGTGCCAGTAGTGGACAGCTCAATCAGCCCCAGCATTTT.